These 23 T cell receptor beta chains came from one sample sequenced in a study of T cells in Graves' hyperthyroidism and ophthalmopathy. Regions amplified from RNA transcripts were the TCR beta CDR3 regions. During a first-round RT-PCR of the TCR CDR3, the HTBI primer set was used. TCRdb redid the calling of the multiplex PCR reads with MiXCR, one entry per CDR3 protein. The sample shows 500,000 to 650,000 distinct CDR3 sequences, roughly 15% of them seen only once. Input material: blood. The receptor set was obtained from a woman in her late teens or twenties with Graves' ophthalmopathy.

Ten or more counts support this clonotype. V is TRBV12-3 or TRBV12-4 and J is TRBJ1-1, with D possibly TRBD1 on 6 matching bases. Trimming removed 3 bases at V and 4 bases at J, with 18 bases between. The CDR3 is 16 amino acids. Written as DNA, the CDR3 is TGTGCCAGCAGTTTTACGGGACCGAGGGGGATCACTGAAGCTTTCTTT. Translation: CASSFTGPRGITEAFF.

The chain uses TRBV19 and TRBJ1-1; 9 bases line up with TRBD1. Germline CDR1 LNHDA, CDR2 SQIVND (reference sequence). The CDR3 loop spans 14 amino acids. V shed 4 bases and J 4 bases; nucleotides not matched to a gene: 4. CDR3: CASSTGTGITEAFF. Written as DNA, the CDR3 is TGTGCCAGTAGTACAGGGACAGGGATCACTGAAGCTTTCTTT.

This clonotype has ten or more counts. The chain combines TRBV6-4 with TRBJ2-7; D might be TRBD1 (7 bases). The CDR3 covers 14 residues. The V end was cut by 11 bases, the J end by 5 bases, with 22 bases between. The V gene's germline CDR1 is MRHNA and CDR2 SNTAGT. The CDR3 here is CARPLRQGEDEQYF. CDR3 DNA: TGTGCCCGTCCCCTCCGCCAGGGGGAGGACGAGCAGTACTTC.

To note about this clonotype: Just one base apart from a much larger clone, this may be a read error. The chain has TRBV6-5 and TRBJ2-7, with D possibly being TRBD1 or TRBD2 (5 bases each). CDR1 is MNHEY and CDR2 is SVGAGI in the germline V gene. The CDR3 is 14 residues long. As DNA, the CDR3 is TGTGCCAGCAGTTACGGGACCGAAGTCTACCAGCAGTACTTC. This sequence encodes CASSYGTEVYQQYF.

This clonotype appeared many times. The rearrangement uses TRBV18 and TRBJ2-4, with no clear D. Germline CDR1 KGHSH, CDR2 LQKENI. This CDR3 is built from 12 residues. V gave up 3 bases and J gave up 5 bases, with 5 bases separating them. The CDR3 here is CASSPLENIQYF. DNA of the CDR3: TGTGCCAGCTCACCCTTAGAAAACATTCAGTACTTC.

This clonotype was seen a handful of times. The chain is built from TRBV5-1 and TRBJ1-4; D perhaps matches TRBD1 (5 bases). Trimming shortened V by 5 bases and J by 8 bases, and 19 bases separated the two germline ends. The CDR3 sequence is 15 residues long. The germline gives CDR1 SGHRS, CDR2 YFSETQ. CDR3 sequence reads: CASSPSWGISEKLFF. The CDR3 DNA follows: TGCGCCAGCAGTCCGTCATGGGGGATTAGCGAAAAACTGTTTTTT.

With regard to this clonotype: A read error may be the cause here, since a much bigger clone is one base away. CDR3: CASSPSTGGPHEQYF. Written as DNA, the CDR3 is TGTGCCAGCAGCCCCTCGACAGGGGGACCACACGAGCAGTACTTC. The chain links TRBV7-9 to TRBJ2-7; TRBD1 matches 9 bases. The J segment lost 5 bases and the V segment lost 5 bases, leaving 10 bases of the junction unmatched. Germline V gene sequence: CDR1 SEHNR, CDR2 FQNEAQ (reference sequence). The CDR3 loop spans 15 amino acids.

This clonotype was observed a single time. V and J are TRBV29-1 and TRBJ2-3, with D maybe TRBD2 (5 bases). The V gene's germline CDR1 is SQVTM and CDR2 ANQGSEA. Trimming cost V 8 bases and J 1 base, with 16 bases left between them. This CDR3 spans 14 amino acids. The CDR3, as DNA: TGCAGCTCCCGGACGGGATCCCGCACAGATACGCAGTATTTT. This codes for CSSRTGSRTDTQYF.

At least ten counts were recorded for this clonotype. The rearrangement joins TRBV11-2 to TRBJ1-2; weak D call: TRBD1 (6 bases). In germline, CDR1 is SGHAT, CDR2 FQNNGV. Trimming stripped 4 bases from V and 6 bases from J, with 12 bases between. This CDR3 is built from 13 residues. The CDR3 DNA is TGTGCCAGCAGCTCCGGACAGCGAGATGGCTACACCTTC. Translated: CASSSGQRDGYTF.

The CDR3 loop is CASSYGQGAAQYF. CDR3 DNA sequence: TGTGCCAGCAGTTACGGTCAGGGGGCGGCCCAGTACTTC. The chain employs TRBV6-1 and TRBJ2-5, with TRBD1 matching 8 bases. The CDR3 spans 13 residues. Trimming took 5 bases from V and 9 from J; bases not matched to a gene: 8. Germline V gene lookup returns CDR1 MNHNS and CDR2 SASEGT.

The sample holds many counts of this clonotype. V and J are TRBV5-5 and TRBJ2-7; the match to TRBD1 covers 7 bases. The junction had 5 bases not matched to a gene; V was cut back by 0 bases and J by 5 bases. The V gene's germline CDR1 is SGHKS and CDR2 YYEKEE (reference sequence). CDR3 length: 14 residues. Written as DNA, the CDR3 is TGTGCCAGCAGCTTGGGGGGGACAGTTGACGAGCAGTACTTC. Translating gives CASSLGGTVDEQYF.

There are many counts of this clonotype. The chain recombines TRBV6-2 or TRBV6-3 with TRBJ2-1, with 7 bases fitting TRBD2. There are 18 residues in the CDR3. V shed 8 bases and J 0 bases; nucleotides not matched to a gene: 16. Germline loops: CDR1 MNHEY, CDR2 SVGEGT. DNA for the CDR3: TGTGCCAGCGCCCCGACTAGCTTCCCGGTGGGCTCCTACAATGAGCAGTTCTTC. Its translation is CASAPTSFPVGSYNEQFF.

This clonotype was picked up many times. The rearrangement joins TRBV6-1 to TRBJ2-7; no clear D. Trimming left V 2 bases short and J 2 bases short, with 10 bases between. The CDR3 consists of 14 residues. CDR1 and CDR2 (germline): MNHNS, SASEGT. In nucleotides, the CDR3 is TGTGCCAGCAGTGAAAGGCTGTTGGCCTACGAGCAGTACTTC. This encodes CASSERLLAYEQYF.

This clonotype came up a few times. The CDR3 DNA is TGTGCCAGCAGCCTGGACGAGGGGCCCCAGCATTTT. It is translated as CASSLDEGPQHF. This chain joins TRBV7-9 and TRBJ1-5; no clear D. CDR3 size: 12 residues. Per the germline V gene, CDR1 is SEHNR and CDR2 is FQNEAQ (reference sequence). Deletions cut 5 bases from V and 9 bases from J, with 11 bases between.

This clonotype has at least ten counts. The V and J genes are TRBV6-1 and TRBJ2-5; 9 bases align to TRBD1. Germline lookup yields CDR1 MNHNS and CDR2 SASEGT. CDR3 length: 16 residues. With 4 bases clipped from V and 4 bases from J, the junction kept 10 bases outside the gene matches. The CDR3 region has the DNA TGTGCCAGCAGTGTATATTCACAGGGGGCGGGAGAGACCCAGTACTTC. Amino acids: CASSVYSQGAGETQYF.

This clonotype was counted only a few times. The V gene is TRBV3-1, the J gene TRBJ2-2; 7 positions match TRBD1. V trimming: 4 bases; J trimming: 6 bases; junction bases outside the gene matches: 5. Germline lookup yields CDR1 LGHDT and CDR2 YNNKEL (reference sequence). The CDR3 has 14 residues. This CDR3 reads CASSRRQGSGELFF. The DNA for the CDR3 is TGTGCCAGCAGCCGCCGACAGGGATCCGGGGAGCTGTTTTTT.

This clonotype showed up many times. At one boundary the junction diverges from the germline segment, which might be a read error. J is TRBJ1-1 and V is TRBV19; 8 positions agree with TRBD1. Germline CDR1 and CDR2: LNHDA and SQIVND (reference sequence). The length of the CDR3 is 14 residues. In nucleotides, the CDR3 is TGCGCCAGCAGCATTGGACAGGGGAACACTGAAGCTTTCTTT. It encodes CASSIGQGNTEAFF.

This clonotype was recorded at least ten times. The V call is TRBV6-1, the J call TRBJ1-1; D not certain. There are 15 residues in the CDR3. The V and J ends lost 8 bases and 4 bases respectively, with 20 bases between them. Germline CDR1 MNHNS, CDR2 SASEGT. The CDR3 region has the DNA TGTGCCAGCCGGAGATCTAATGTCCGAGGCACTGAAGCTTTCTTT. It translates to CASRRSNVRGTEAFF.

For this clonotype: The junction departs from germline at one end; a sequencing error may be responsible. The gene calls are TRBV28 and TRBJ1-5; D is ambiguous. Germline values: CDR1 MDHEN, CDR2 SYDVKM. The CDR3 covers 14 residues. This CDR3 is CVSRPVNSNQPQHF. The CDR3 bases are TGTGTCAGCAGGCCAGTTAATAGCAATCAGCCCCAGCATTTT.

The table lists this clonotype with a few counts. The CDR3: CASSGRGTGIMNTEAFF. The CDR3 DNA follows: TGTGCCAGCAGCGGCCGCGGGACAGGAATCATGAACACTGAAGCTTTCTTT. This chain joins TRBV7-2 and TRBJ1-1; 8 nucleotides match TRBD1. The germline V gene encodes CDR1 SGHTA and CDR2 FQGNSA. V lost 5 bases and J lost 0; bases outside the gene matches: 11. The CDR3 runs to 17 residues. Combining the CDR3 with reference TRBV7-2 and TRBJ1-1 gives the whole variable domain GAGVSQSPSNKVTEKGKDVELRCDPISGHTALYWYRQSLGQGLEFLIYFQGNSAPDKSGLPSDRFSAERTGGSVSTLTIQRTQQEDSAVYLCASSGRGTGIMNTEAFFGQGTRLTVV.

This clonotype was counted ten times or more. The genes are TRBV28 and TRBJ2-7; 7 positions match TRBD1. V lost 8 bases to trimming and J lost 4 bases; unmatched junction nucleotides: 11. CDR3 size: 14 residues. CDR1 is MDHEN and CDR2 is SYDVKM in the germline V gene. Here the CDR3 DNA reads TGTGCCAGCCTTCCGGGACAGACACCTTACGAGCAGTACTTC. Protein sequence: CASLPGQTPYEQYF. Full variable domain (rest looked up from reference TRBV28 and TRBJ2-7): DVKVTQSSRYLVKRTGEKVFLECVQDMDHENMFWYRQDPGLGLRLIYFSYDVKMKEKGDIPEGYSVSREKKERFSLILESASTNQTSMYLCASLPGQTPYEQYFGPGTRLTVT.

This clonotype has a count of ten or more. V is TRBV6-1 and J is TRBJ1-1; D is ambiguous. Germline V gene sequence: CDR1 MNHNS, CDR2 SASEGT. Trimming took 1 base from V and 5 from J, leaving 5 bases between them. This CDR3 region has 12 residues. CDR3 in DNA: TGTGCCAGCAGTGAAGTCGGGACTGAAGCTTTCTTT. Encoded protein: CASSEVGTEAFF.

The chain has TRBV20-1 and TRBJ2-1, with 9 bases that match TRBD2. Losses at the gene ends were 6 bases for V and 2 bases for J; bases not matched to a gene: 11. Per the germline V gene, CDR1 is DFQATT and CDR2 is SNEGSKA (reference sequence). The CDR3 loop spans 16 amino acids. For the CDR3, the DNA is TGCAGTGCCAGAATGATTGCTAGCGGGGCCTACAATGAGCAGTTCTTC. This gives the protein CSARMIASGAYNEQFF.